These T cell receptor beta chains were read from a single sample in a study of CD8+CD57+ T cells in acquired aplastic anemia. MiXCR, applied by TCRdb to the reads, yields one record per CDR3 protein. Of approximately 130,000 distinct CDR3 sequences listed, about two fifths are singletons. The sequencing sample was made of sorted CD4+, CD8+, or CD8+CD57+ T cells (not recorded which) from PBMCs. Receptors originate from a human donor with aplastic anemia. CDR3s include the opening cysteine and the closing phenylalanine or tryptophan. D genes are given only for firm matches. Part of the rows lack a size; the others show once, few, many or a class for expanded clones.

TRBJ2-7	TRBD2	TRBV24-1	.	CASSSNRLAGGREQYF	TGTGCCAGCAGTTCCAATCGACTAGCGGGGGGGAGGGAGCAGTACTTC
TRBJ1-1	.	TRBV19	.	CASNRGRDTEAFF	TGTGCCAGTAACCGGGGCCGCGACACTGAAGCTTTCTTT
TRBJ1-1	.	TRBV30	.	CAWIDRTEALF	TGTGCCTGGATTGACAGAACTGAAGCTCTCTTT
TRBJ2-1	.	TRBV20-1	many	CSAVESGSSYNEQFF	TGCAGTGCCGTCGAGAGCGGCAGCTCCTACAATGAGCAGTTCTTC
TRBJ1-4	.	TRBV20-1	many	CSASSGPGGTNEKLFF	TGCAGTGCTAGTAGTGGGCCAGGAGGGACTAATGAAAAACTGTTTTTT
TRBJ1-2	.	TRBV18	few	CASLPNQGTYGYTF	TGTGCCAGCCTTCCCAACCAGGGTACCTATGGCTACACCTTC
TRBJ1-4	.	TRBV5-6	.	CASTQEPGHGDEKLFF	TGTGCCAGCACCCAAGAGCCGGGACACGGGGATGAAAAACTGTTTTTT
TRBJ1-2	.	TRBV12-5	many	CASGLAQGYNGYTF	TGTGCTAGTGGTTTGGCACAGGGTTATAATGGCTACACCTTC
TRBJ2-3	.	TRBV9	many	CASSARRIPSGTDTQYF	TGTGCCAGCAGCGCCAGACGGATACCTTCGGGCACAGATACGCAGTATTTT
TRBJ2-7	TRBD2	TRBV6-1	many	CASRTSGGFSEQYF	TGTGCCAGCAGGACTAGCGGGGGGTTCTCCGAGCAGTACTTC
TRBJ2-3	.	TRBV6-1	many	CASIPGGGAADTQYF	TGTGCCAGCATCCCTGGGGGGGGGGCGGCAGATACGCAGTATTTT
TRBJ1-2	TRBD1	TRBV5-1	few	CASTDGQAAGYGYAF	TGCGCCAGCACCGACGGACAGGCCGCAGGGTATGGCTACGCCTTC
TRBJ1-1	TRBD1	TRBV6-5	few	CASRYMGQGVTEAFF	TGTGCCAGCAGGTACATGGGACAGGGGGTCACTGAAGCTTTCTTT
TRBJ2-4	TRBD2	TRBV29-1	many	CSVTGTSGNIQYF	TGCAGCGTTACCGGGACTAGCGGGAACATTCAGTACTTC
TRBJ2-6	TRBD2	TRBV7-8	many	CASSLAGLDFAGANVLTF	TGTGCCAGCAGCTTAGCCGGACTAGATTTTGCTGGGGCCAACGTCCTGACTTTC
TRBJ2-7	.	TRBV4-1	.	CASSQGRESSYEQYF	TGCGCCAGCAGCCAAGGACGGGAGAGCTCCTACGAGCAGTACTTC
TRBJ2-7	TRBD2	TRBV5-1	many	CASSQGLAGVYGSYEQYF	TGCGCCAGCAGCCAAGGACTAGCGGGGGTCTATGGGTCCTACGAGCAGTACTTC
TRBJ1-1	.	TRBV18	few	CASSPRGVGTEAFF	TGTGCCAGCTCACCACGGGGGGTGGGGACTGAAGCTTTCTTT
TRBJ1-3	.	TRBV4-1	many	CASSGRDFSSGNTIYF	TGCGCCAGCAGCGGACGGGACTTTAGCTCTGGAAACACCATATATTTT
TRBJ1-6	.	TRBV25-1	many	CASSEFDWGGSPLHF	TGTGCCAGCAGTGAATTTGATTGGGGGGGTTCACCCCTCCACTTT
TRBJ1-5	.	TRBV7-2	many	CASSTRHSNQPQHF	TGTGCCAGCAGCACCAGACACAGCAATCAGCCCCAGCATTTT
TRBJ2-3	.	TRBV29-1	.	CSVCVRGRTDTQYF	TGCAGCGTGTGCGTTCGGGGGCGCACAGATACGCAGTATTTT
TRBJ2-3	TRBD2	TRBV4-3	many	CASSQDGRGWTDTQYF	TGCGCCAGCAGCCAAGACGGGCGGGGGTGGACAGATACGCAGTATTTT
TRBJ1-1	TRBD1	TRBV6-6	many	CASSYSTSGGWYTEAFF	TGTGCCAGCAGTTACTCGACGTCAGGGGGGTGGTACACTGAAGCTTTCTTT
TRBJ2-7	TRBD1	TRBV6-1	many	CASRDRVYEQYF	TGTGCCAGCAGGGACAGGGTCTACGAGCAGTACTTC
TRBJ1-4	.	TRBV19	.	CASISYGKLFF	TGTGCCAGTATCTCCTACGGAAAACTGTTTTTT
TRBJ2-3	.	TRBV14	many	CASSQDTRPTDTQYF	TGTGCCAGCAGCCAAGATACCCGGCCCACAGATACGCAGTATTTT
TRBJ1-2	.	TRBV2	.	CASSEQGPYGYTF	TGTGCCAGCAGTGAACAAGGACCCTATGGTTACACCTTC
TRBJ2-1	.	TRBV3-1	.	CASSPLGPWNEQFF	TGTGCCAGCAGCCCATTGGGGCCATGGAATGAGCAGTTCTTC
TRBJ1-2	.	TRBV24-1	.	CAGPRAGLDYGYTF	TGTGCCGGGCCTAGGGCGGGGCTTGACTATGGCTACACCTTC
TRBJ2-5	.	TRBV6-5	many	CASSSSGNQETQYF	TGTGCCAGCAGTTCCAGCGGAAACCAAGAGACCCAGTACTTC
TRBJ1-5	TRBD1	TRBV2	.	CASRGTADQPQHF	TGCGCCAGCAGGGGGACCGCAGATCAGCCCCAGCATTTT
TRBJ2-7	.	TRBV18	.	CASSPPGAPYEQYF	TGTGCCAGCTCACCACCAGGGGCCCCCTACGAGCAGTACTTC
TRBJ1-1	.	TRBV2	many	CASSGGGSEAFF	TGTGCCAGCAGTGGGGGGGGATCTGAAGCTTTCTTT
TRBJ2-3	.	TRBV20-1	many	CSARGVRSSDTQYF	TGCAGTGCTCGCGGGGTTCGGAGTTCAGATACGCAGTATTTT
TRBJ1-4	.	TRBV19	many	CASSDPGLNEKLFF	TGTGCCAGTAGCGATCCGGGACTCAATGAAAAACTGTTTTTT